The 9 T cell receptor beta chains given below trace back to one sample, sequenced in a study of beta chain features in type 1 diabetes. Their specific antigens are unknown. Sequenced material consisted of expressed TCRB transcripts (all of the isolated RNA was reverse transcribed). The data were produced by immunoSEQ multiplex PCR, yet TCRdb's version contains in-frame clones alone and is incomplete. The sample has around 280,000 clones, 14% to 15% seen once. Study-wide results and caveats: Moderately but significantly shorter TCRB CDR3s were found in Type 1 diabetes patients in all four CD4+ subsets.

The sequenced sample was naive CD4+ T cells from blood. Receptors were obtained from a man between 18 and 35 years old with type 1 diabetes.

The chain couples TRBV10-3 to TRBJ2-1, with 11 bases that match TRBD1. This CDR3 region has 16 residues. From germline, CDR1 is ENHRY and CDR2 SYGVKD. J was trimmed by 4 bases and V by 5 bases; bases with no gene match: 7. The chain's CDR3 is CAISPTGQGAYNEQFF. CDR3 nucleotides: TGTGCCATCAGTCCCACTGGACAGGGGGCGTACAATGAGCAGTTCTTC.

The chain couples TRBV29-1 to TRBJ2-2; the match to TRBD2 covers 13 bases. With 4 bases clipped from V and 5 bases from J, the junction kept 7 bases outside the gene matches. CDR1 and CDR2 from the germline V gene are SQVTM and ANQGSEA. This CDR3 is built from 16 residues. The CDR3 protein is CSVAGLAGDQTGELFF. CDR3 bases: TGCAGCGTTGCTGGACTAGCGGGGGACCAAACCGGGGAGCTGTTTTTT.

The chain combines TRBV10-3 with TRBJ2-5; TRBD1 matches 9 bases. The V gene end was trimmed by 10 bases and the J gene end by 1 base; junction bases not matched to a gene: 7. The CDR3 is 14 residues long. CDR1 is ENHRY and CDR2 is SYGVKD in the germline V gene. CDR3 amino acids: CASTGTGSQETQYF. CDR3 bases: TGTGCCAGCACCGGGACAGGGAGCCAAGAGACCCAGTACTTC.

This clone has just a few counts. V gene TRBV28 combines with J gene TRBJ2-7, with D perhaps TRBD2 (6 bases). The CDR3 is 13 amino acids. CDR1 is MDHEN, CDR2 SYDVKM, per germline. Between the trimmed V and J ends, which lost 8 bases and 2 bases, there was a span of 13 bases. In DNA, the CDR3 is TGTGCCAGCGAGAGGCGGGACCCCTACGAGCAGTACTTC. Protein product: CASERRDPYEQYF. Complete variable domain (other parts from reference TRBV28 and TRBJ2-7): DVKVTQSSRYLVKRTGEKVFLECVQDMDHENMFWYRQDPGLGLRLIYFSYDVKMKEKGDIPEGYSVSREKKERFSLILESASTNQTSMYLCASERRDPYEQYFGPGTRLTVT.

There are a few counts of this clone. The chain carries TRBV30 and TRBJ1-2; D call uncertain. Germline CDR1 reads GTSNPN; CDR2 reads SVGIG (reference sequence). The CDR3 consists of 14 residues. The V gene lost 8 bases and the J gene lost 0 bases, with 16 bases spanning the gap. Written as DNA, the CDR3 is TGTGCCACCCGAGGAGGCGGTTCTAACTATGGCTACACCTTC. Amino acids: CATRGGGSNYGYTF.

Only a few counts were recorded for this clone. This chain joins TRBV28 and TRBJ2-1; D is possibly TRBD2 (5 bases). This CDR3 is 13 amino acids long. V was shortened by 2 bases and J by 8 bases, with 10 bases between the two germline ends. Germline CDR1 is MDHEN and CDR2 is SYDVKM. Here the CDR3 DNA reads TGTGCCAGCAGTTTAAACGGCGGGTATGAGCAGTTCTTC. Protein: CASSLNGGYEQFF. The whole variable domain, filled in from reference TRBV28 and TRBJ2-1, reads DVKVTQSSRYLVKRTGEKVFLECVQDMDHENMFWYRQDPGLGLRLIYFSYDVKMKEKGDIPEGYSVSREKKERFSLILESASTNQTSMYLCASSLNGGYEQFFGPGTRLTVL.

The CDR3 DNA sequence: TGTGCCAGCTCACCTGAAACAGAACTCTATGGCTACACCTTC. It yields the protein CASSPETELYGYTF. The chain links TRBV18 to TRBJ1-2; D is uncertain. Germline V gene lookup returns CDR1 KGHSH and CDR2 LQKENI. This CDR3 contains 14 residues. The V and J ends lost 3 bases and 4 bases respectively, with 12 bases between them. Filled out from reference TRBV18 and TRBJ1-2, the complete variable domain reads NAGVMQNPRHLVRRRGQEARLRCSPMKGHSHVYWYRQLPEEGLKFMVYLQKENIIDESGMPKERFSAEFPKEGPSILRIQQVVRGDSAAYFCASSPETELYGYTFGSGTRLTVV.

This clone was seen more than once but under ten times. V is TRBV19 and J is TRBJ2-1; 7 bases map to TRBD1. J gave up 12 bases and V 1 base, and 6 bases lay outside the gene matches. The germline V gene has CDR1 LNHDA and CDR2 SQIVND (reference sequence). The CDR3 is made up of 13 amino acids. Here the CDR3 reads CASSIGQGRAQFF. The CDR3 coding sequence is TGTGCCAGTAGTATAGGACAGGGCAGGGCGCAGTTCTTC.

The J gene is TRBJ2-1, the V gene TRBV19, with 9 bases that match TRBD2. The CDR3 totals 14 residues. With 10 bases clipped from V and 8 bases from J, the junction kept 12 bases outside the gene matches. Germline CDR1 LNHDA, CDR2 SQIVND (reference sequence). In nucleotides, the CDR3 is TGTGCCACTACTTCTAGCGGGATACCCTATGAGCAGTTCTTC. Translation gives CATTSSGIPYEQFF.